The text below deals with one TCR beta chain. These data belong to a study of blood T cell repertoires in COVID-19. Sequencing used immunoSEQ multiplex PCR; TCRdb keeps in-frame clones, though not all of them. The sample has just under 20,000 clones, approximately 81% seen once; the top ten hold around 32%. The V gene end was trimmed by 1 base and the J gene end by 6 bases; junction bases not matched to a gene: 6. The CDR3 is made up of 15 amino acids. CDR1 and CDR2 from the germline V gene are KGHSH and LQKENI. This chain links TRBV18 with TRBJ2-1; 7 bases line up with TRBD2. This TCR came from a human donor with active COVID-19. The donor label of this sample is uncertain. The sample comprised peripheral blood. The CDR3 sequence: CASSPLPSGPNEQFF. Written as DNA, the CDR3 is TGTGCCAGCTCACCACTTCCTAGCGGACCCAATGAGCAGTTCTTC.